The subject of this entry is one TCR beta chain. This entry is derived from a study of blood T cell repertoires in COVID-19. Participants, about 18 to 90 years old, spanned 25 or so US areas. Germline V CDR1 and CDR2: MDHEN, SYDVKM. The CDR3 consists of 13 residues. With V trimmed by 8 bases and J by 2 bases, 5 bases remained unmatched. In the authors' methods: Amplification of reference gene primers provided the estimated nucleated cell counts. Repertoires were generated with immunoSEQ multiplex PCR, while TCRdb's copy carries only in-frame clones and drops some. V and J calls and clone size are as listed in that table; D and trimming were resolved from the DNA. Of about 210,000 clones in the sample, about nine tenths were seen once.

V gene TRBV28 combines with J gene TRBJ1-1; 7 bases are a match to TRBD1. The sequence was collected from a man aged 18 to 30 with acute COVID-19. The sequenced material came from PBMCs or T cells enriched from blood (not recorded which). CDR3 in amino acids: CASVRDRNTEAFF. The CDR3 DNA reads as TGTGCCAGCGTAAGGGACAGAAACACTGAAGCTTTCTTT.